The 29 T cell receptor beta chains given below trace back to one sample, sequenced in a study of metastatic and nonmetastatic thyroid tumors. Patients were all untreated before their thyroid surgery. Using MiXCR, TCRdb re-called clones from the PCR reads. Among approximately 31,000 clones, 25% to 30% were seen once, and the ten largest hold about 29%. Sequencing was performed on blood. Every receptor here comes from a female donor with papillary thyroid cancer or a benign thyroid nodule (not recorded which). Some clones in this sample may be carry-over from other donors' samples.

V and J are TRBV11-2 and TRBJ1-2; D gene uncertain. Germline V gene data show CDR1 as SGHAT and CDR2 as FQNNGV. The CDR3 is 13 residues long. Trimming left V 5 bases short and J 3 bases short, with 10 bases between. The CDR3 DNA reads TGTGCCAGCAGCCTGGACGGAGACTATGGCTACACCTTC. Its protein product is CASSLDGDYGYTF.

In this sample, this clone turned up many times. V usage is TRBV20-1 and J usage is TRBJ2-5; TRBD2 is a possible D gene (5 bases). The CDR3 length is 13 residues. V was clipped by 2 bases and J by 1 base, with 8 bases between them. Per germline, CDR1 DFQATT and CDR2 SNEGSKA (reference sequence). This chain's CDR3 is CSARTGFQETQYF. The DNA of the CDR3 is TGCAGTGCTAGAACGGGATTCCAAGAGACCCAGTACTTC.

This clone was recorded many times. The chain uses TRBV19 and TRBJ2-7, with 9 bases lining up with TRBD1. Trimming cost V 6 bases and J 1 base; bases outside gene matches: 4. The CDR3 totals 14 residues. CDR1 is LNHDA, CDR2 SQIVND, per germline (reference sequence). CDR3 coding DNA: TGTGCCAGTAGCACGGGACAGGGATCCTACGAGCAGTACTTC. Its protein product is CASSTGQGSYEQYF.

In DNA, the CDR3 is TGTGCCAGTAGTTCCCTATTACAGGGGATAACGCAGTATTTT. Its translation: CASSSLLQGITQYF. The chain is built from TRBV19 and TRBJ2-3; the match to TRBD1 covers 7 bases. The V gene end was trimmed by 5 bases and the J gene end by 9 bases; junction bases not matched to a gene: 11. This CDR3 region has 14 residues. Germline loops: CDR1 LNHDA, CDR2 SQIVND (reference sequence). Drawing the rest from reference TRBV19 and TRBJ2-3, the complete variable domain is DGGITQSPKYLFRKEGQNVTLSCEQNLNHDAMYWYRQDPGQGLRLIYYSQIVNDFQKGDIAEGYSVSREKKESFPLTVTSAQKNPTAFYLCASSSLLQGITQYFGPGTRLTVL.

The CDR3 sequence is CASSLDPSWETQYF. The CDR3 region has the DNA TGTGCCAGCAGCTTAGATCCTAGCTGGGAGACCCAGTACTTC. The chain combines TRBV11-2 with TRBJ2-5, with D perhaps matching TRBD2 (5 bases). From germline, CDR1 is SGHAT and CDR2 FQNNGV. This CDR3 is 14 amino acids long. Trimming removed 0 bases from V and 5 bases from J, with 10 bases in between.

This clone turned up a few times. This chain links TRBV13 with TRBJ2-3, with TRBD1 matching over 11 bases. Germline CDR1 reads PRHDT; CDR2 reads FYEKMQ (reference sequence). This CDR3 comprises 16 residues. J lost 3 bases, V lost 4 bases, and 6 bases had no gene match. For the CDR3, the DNA is TGTGCCAGCAGCTCTACCGGGACAGGGGGGACAGATACGCAGTATTTT. Amino acids: CASSSTGTGGTDTQYF.

The chain links TRBV12-3 or TRBV12-4 to TRBJ2-3, with a weak D call TRBD2 (6 bases). V was clipped by 5 bases and J by 0 bases, with 15 bases between them. The CDR3 has 16 amino acids. The chain's CDR3 is CASSPSGLLSTDTQYF. As DNA, the CDR3 is TGTGCCAGCAGTCCGTCGGGACTTCTAAGCACAGATACGCAGTATTTT.

There are a few counts of this clone. V is TRBV10-3 and J is TRBJ2-3, with D hard to call. CDR1 ENHRY and CDR2 SYGVKD come from the germline V gene. V was shortened by 2 bases and J by 3 bases, with 9 bases between the two germline ends. The CDR3 is made up of 14 amino acids. CDR3 bases: TGTGCCATCAGTGAGGTAGGCGGAACAGATACGCAGTATTTT. This encodes CAISEVGGTDTQYF.

CDR3 loop: CASSFGGVSEAFF. The CDR3 DNA sequence: TGCGCCAGCAGCTTCGGGGGGGTTTCTGAAGCTTTCTTT. The V gene is TRBV5-1, the J gene TRBJ1-1; tentative D call: TRBD1 (5 bases). The CDR3 has 13 amino acids. The germline V and J ends were trimmed by 2 bases and 6 bases, with 11 bases remaining between them. CDR1 and CDR2 from the germline V gene are SGHRS and YFSETQ.

This clone showed up many times. V is TRBV6-4 and J is TRBJ1-2; D remains unclear. The CDR3 contains 13 residues. Trimming took off 6 bases at V and 4 bases at J, with 12 bases between the two ends. Germline V gives CDR1 MRHNA, CDR2 SNTAGT. CDR3 in DNA: TGTGCCAGCAGCACAAAAGCCCTCTATGGCTACACCTTC. Protein sequence: CASSTKALYGYTF.

This clone was recorded many times. V gene TRBV7-9 combines with J gene TRBJ2-2; 10 bases align to TRBD1. Germline assignment: CDR1 SEHNR and CDR2 FQNEAQ (reference sequence). The CDR3 loop spans 15 amino acids. Unmatched junction bases numbered 5, after V lost 4 bases and J lost 6 bases. The CDR3 is CASSSWGQGSGELFF. The CDR3 DNA follows: TGTGCCAGCAGCTCCTGGGGACAGGGGTCCGGGGAGCTGTTTTTT. Based on the CDR3 plus reference TRBV7-9 and TRBJ2-2, the full variable domain is DTGVSQNPRHKITKRGQNVTFRCDPISEHNRLYWYRQTLGQGPEFLTYFQNEAQLEKSRLLSDRFSAERPKGSFSTLEIQRTEQGDSAMYLCASSSWGQGSGELFFGEGSRLTVL.

This clone was seen only a few times. This sequence joins TRBV28 and TRBJ2-5; 8 bases align to TRBD2. The V and J ends lost 6 bases and 1 base, in that order; junction bases with no gene match: 4. Germline assignment: CDR1 MDHEN and CDR2 SYDVKM. The CDR3 runs 14 residues. CDR3 sequence reads: CASRAGDIQETQYF. CDR3 sequence (DNA): TGTGCCAGCAGAGCGGGAGACATCCAAGAGACCCAGTACTTC.

The chain carries TRBV6-1 and TRBJ1-2; D may be TRBD1 (5 bases). The CDR3 length is 11 residues. The V gene lost 11 bases and the J gene lost 8 bases, with 15 bases spanning the gap. Germline loops: CDR1 MNHNS, CDR2 SASEGT. The CDR3 reads CASKGPAGYTF. Written as DNA, the CDR3 is TGTGCCTCCAAGGGGCCTGCCGGCTACACCTTC.

The chain uses TRBV12-3 or TRBV12-4 and TRBJ2-7; D remains ambiguous. V lost 6 bases and J lost 7, with 16 bases in between. The CDR3 contains 13 residues. The CDR3 sequence: CASRTSPHGEQYF. The CDR3 coding sequence is TGTGCCAGCAGAACCTCGCCTCACGGGGAGCAGTACTTC.

By sample share, this clone is medium-sized. This chain connects TRBV6-1 to TRBJ2-3, with 10 bases lining up with TRBD1. The CDR3 extends over 14 amino acids. Germline trimming cut 6 bases from V and 7 bases from J; bases unmatched to any gene: 7. Germline V gene data show CDR1 as MNHNS and CDR2 as SASEGT. The CDR3 region is CASRTTGGPNTQYF. CDR3 sequence (DNA): TGTGCCAGCAGGACGACAGGGGGCCCGAATACGCAGTATTTT.

This sequence joins TRBV7-2 and TRBJ2-1, with D perhaps matching TRBD2 (5 bases). V lost 5 bases and J 9 bases, leaving 23 bases between the germline ends. Germline CDR1 and CDR2: SGHTA and FQGNSA. This CDR3 is built from 16 residues. CDR3 nucleotides: TGTGCCAGCAGCATTGGCGCGGCTTGGGGAGCCACTGAGCAGTTCTTC. This gives the protein CASSIGAAWGATEQFF.

This clone was detected only a few times. The chain links TRBV6-5 to TRBJ2-1; TRBD2 matches at 12 bases. The CDR3 loop spans 18 amino acids. V shed 5 bases and J 2 bases; nucleotides not matched to a gene: 10. Per the germline V gene, CDR1 is MNHEY and CDR2 is SVGAGI. In nucleotides, the CDR3 is TGTGCCAGCAGTCCGAGACTAGCGGGAGTAAGGACCTACAATGAGCAGTTCTTC. It is translated as CASSPRLAGVRTYNEQFF.

This clone was seen many times. This sequence joins TRBV5-6 and TRBJ2-7, with D perhaps TRBD1 or TRBD2 (6 bases each). The V end lost 2 bases, the J end lost 5 bases, and 14 bases lay between the germline ends. Germline loops: CDR1 SGHDT, CDR2 YYEEEE. This CDR3 region has 14 residues. The CDR3, as DNA: TGTGCCAGCAGCTTAGGGGGGAGGCGCGACGAGCAGTACTTC. Its translation: CASSLGGRRDEQYF.

This clone was seen repeatedly, ten times or more. The chain uses TRBV19 and TRBJ2-6, with TRBD2 matching 8 bases. V gave up 10 bases and J gave up 1 base; unmatched junction bases: 3. The CDR3 totals 14 residues. Germline CDR1 reads LNHDA; CDR2 reads SQIVND (reference sequence). This CDR3 reads CATREGSGANVLTF. The CDR3 bases are TGTGCCACACGGGAGGGGTCTGGGGCCAACGTCCTGACTTTC.

J is TRBJ2-2 and V is TRBV12-3 or TRBV12-4, with D unresolved. The CDR3 has 15 amino acids. The germline V and J ends were trimmed by 6 bases and 3 bases, with 14 bases remaining between them. The CDR3 DNA reads as TGTGCCAGCAGGTCAAAATCGGTTCACACCGGGGAGCTGTTTTTT. Residues: CASRSKSVHTGELFF.

The V call is TRBV5-1, the J call TRBJ2-2; possibly TRBD2 for D (5 bases). V lost 3 bases and J lost 3, with 6 bases in between. Germline loops: CDR1 SGHRS, CDR2 YFSETQ. The CDR3 length is 13 residues. CDR3 sequence reads: CASSSLDTGELFF. DNA of the CDR3: TGCGCCAGCAGCTCACTAGACACCGGGGAGCTGTTTTTT.

J is TRBJ1-1 and V is TRBV5-1, with 7 bases fitting TRBD1. This CDR3 has 13 amino acids. The V gene end was trimmed by 6 bases and the J gene end by 4 bases; junction bases not matched to a gene: 6. CDR1 is SGHRS and CDR2 is YFSETQ in the germline V gene. CDR3 in DNA: TGCGCCAGCAAAGACAGGGTCTCCACTGAAGCTTTCTTT. It codes for CASKDRVSTEAFF. Complete variable domain (other parts from reference TRBV5-1 and TRBJ1-1): KAGVTQTPRYLIKTRGQQVTLSCSPISGHRSVSWYQQTPGQGLQFLFEYFSETQRNKGNFPGRFSGRQFSNSRSEMNVSTLELGDSALYLCASKDRVSTEAFFGQGTRLTVV.

This clone showed up just a few times. CDR3 sequence (DNA): TGTGCCAGTACCCCGACAGGGTCAGGGAACACTGAAGCTTTCTTT. Protein product: CASTPTGSGNTEAFF. V is TRBV19 and J is TRBJ1-1, with 7 bases identical to TRBD1. The V and J ends lost 7 bases and 1 base, in that order; junction bases with no gene match: 9. Germline lookup yields CDR1 LNHDA and CDR2 SQIVND (reference sequence). The CDR3 sequence is 15 residues long.

The rearrangement links TRBV10-3 to TRBJ2-5; no clear D. Germline V CDR1 and CDR2: ENHRY, SYGVKD. The CDR3 is made up of 12 amino acids. Trimming cost V 3 bases and J 5 bases, with 7 bases left between them. The CDR3 DNA follows: TGTGCCATCAGTGACTCGTCTGAGACCCAGTACTTC. The encoded protein is CAISDSSETQYF.

This chain uses TRBV11-2 with TRBJ2-5, with 7 nucleotides matching TRBD2. The CDR3 runs 16 residues. Germline V gene lookup returns CDR1 SGHAT and CDR2 FQNNGV. With V trimmed by 5 bases and J by 6 bases, 15 bases remained unmatched. Here the CDR3 DNA reads TGTGCCAGCAGCACGACCCGCGGAGGGAGGGGAAAGACCCAGTACTTC. Amino acids: CASSTTRGGRGKTQYF.

This clone was counted between two and nine times. The chain employs TRBV7-9 and TRBJ1-2, with unresolved D. V shed 1 base and J shed 4 bases, with 10 bases lying between them. The CDR3 covers 14 residues. The germline V gene encodes CDR1 SEHNR and CDR2 FQNEAQ (reference sequence). The CDR3 loop is CASSLDSRFYGYTF. The CDR3 nucleotides are TGTGCCAGCAGCTTAGACAGCCGATTCTATGGCTACACCTTC.

This clone has more than one count but fewer than ten. V usage is TRBV2 and J usage is TRBJ2-5, with 12 bases that match TRBD1. Germline-derived CDR1 and CDR2 are SNHLY and FYNNEI. The trim removed 9 bases at V and 0 bases at J, leaving 8 bases unmatched. This CDR3 region has 16 residues. CDR3: CASSGTGGRDQETQYF. CDR3 DNA: TGTGCCAGTTCCGGGACAGGGGGCCGTGACCAAGAGACCCAGTACTTC.

This clone occurred many times. CDR3 DNA sequence: TGCAGTGGGATCTTGGAGGCCAACGTCCTGACTTTC. As protein: CSGILEANVLTF. The V call is TRBV20-1, the J call TRBJ2-6, with D unresolved. Trimming stripped 7 bases from V and 6 bases from J, with 10 bases between. There are 12 residues in the CDR3. Germline V gene sequence: CDR1 DFQATT, CDR2 SNEGSKA (reference sequence).

This clone has more than one count but fewer than ten. The genes are TRBV6-1 and TRBJ2-5, with D perhaps being TRBD1 or TRBD2 (5 bases each). The CDR3 runs 14 residues. V was pared by 3 bases and J by 7 bases, with 15 bases between. Germline CDR1 reads MNHNS; CDR2 reads SASEGT. The CDR3 spells CASSEQGRDGTQYF. The CDR3 DNA sequence: TGTGCCAGCAGTGAGCAGGGACGGGACGGGACCCAGTACTTC.